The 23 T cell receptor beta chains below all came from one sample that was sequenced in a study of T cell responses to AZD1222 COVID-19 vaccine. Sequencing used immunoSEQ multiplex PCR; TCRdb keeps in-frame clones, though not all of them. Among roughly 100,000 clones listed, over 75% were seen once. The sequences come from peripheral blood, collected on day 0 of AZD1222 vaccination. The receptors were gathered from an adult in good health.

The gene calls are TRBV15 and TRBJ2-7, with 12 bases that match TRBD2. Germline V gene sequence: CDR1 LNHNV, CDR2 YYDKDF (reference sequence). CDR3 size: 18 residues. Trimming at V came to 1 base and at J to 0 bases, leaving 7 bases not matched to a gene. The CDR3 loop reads CATSRALPTSGSSYEQYF. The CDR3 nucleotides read TGTGCCACCAGCAGAGCCCTCCCGACTAGCGGGAGCTCCTACGAGCAGTACTTC.

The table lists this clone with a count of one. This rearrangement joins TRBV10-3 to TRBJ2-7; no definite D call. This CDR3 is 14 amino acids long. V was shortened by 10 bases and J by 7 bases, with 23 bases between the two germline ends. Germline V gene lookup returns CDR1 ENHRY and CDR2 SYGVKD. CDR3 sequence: CATGRSPRPQEQYF. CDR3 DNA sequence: TGTGCCACTGGACGCAGCCCTCGTCCCCAGGAGCAGTACTTC.

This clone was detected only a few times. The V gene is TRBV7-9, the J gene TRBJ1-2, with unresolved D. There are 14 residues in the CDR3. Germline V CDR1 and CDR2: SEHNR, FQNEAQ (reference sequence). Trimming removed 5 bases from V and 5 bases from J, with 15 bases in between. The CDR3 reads CASSQTTRLYGYTF. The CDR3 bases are TGTGCCAGCAGCCAAACAACCCGACTATATGGCTACACCTTC.

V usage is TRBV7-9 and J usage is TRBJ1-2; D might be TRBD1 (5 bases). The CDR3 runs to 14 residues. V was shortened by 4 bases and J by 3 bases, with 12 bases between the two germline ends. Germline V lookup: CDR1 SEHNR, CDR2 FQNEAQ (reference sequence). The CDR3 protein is CASSSSGGDYGYTF. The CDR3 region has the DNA TGTGCCAGCAGCTCCAGTGGAGGGGACTATGGCTACACCTTC.

CDR3 loop: CASSRLVGTGGAGSTDTQYF. The CDR3 coding sequence is TGTGCCAGTAGTAGGTTGGTCGGGACAGGGGGCGCCGGAAGCACAGATACGCAGTATTTT. The gene calls are TRBV19 and TRBJ2-3, with 12 bases identical to TRBD1. Germline assignment: CDR1 LNHDA and CDR2 SQIVND (reference sequence). The CDR3 length is 20 residues. With 4 bases clipped from V and 0 bases from J, the junction kept 14 bases outside the gene matches.

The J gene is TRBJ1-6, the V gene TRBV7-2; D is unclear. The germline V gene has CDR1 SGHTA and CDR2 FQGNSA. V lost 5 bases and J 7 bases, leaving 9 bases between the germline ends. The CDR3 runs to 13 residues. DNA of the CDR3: TGTGCCAGCAGCCCCCAGAAGAATTCACCCCTCCACTTT. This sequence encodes CASSPQKNSPLHF.

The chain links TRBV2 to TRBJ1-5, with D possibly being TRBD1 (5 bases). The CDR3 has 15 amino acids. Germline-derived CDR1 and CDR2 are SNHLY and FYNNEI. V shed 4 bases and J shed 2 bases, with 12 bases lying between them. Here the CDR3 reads CASSGISGGNQPQHF. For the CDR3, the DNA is TGTGCCAGCAGTGGAATATCGGGGGGCAATCAGCCCCAGCATTTT.

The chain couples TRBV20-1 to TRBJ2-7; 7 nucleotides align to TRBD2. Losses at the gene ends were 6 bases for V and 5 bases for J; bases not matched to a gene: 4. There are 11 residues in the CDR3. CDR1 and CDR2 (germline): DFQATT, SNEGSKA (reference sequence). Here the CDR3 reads CSAWGGDEQYF. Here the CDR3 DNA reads TGCAGTGCATGGGGGGGGGACGAGCAGTACTTC.

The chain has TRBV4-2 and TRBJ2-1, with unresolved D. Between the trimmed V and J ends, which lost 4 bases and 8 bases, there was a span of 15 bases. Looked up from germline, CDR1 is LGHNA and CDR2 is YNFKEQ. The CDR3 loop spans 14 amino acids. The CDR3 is CASSPQDPGHEQFF. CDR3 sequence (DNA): TGTGCCAGCAGCCCCCAGGACCCCGGCCATGAGCAGTTCTTC.

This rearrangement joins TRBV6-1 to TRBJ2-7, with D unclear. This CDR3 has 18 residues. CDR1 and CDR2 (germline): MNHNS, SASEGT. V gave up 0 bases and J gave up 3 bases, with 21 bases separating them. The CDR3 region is CASSEALLHGIYYYEQYF. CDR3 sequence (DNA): TGTGCCAGCAGTGAAGCGCTTCTCCATGGTATCTATTACTACGAGCAGTACTTC.

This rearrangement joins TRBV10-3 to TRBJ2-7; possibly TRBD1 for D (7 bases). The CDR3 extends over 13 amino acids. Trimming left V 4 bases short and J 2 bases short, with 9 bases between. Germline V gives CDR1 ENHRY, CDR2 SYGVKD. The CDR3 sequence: CAISAGGTYEQYF. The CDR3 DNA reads TGTGCCATCAGTGCAGGGGGGACCTACGAGCAGTACTTC.

CDR3 protein: CASSETTGSGANVLTF. The CDR3 nucleotides read TGTGCCAGCAGTGAAACTACAGGCTCTGGGGCCAACGTCCTGACTTTC. The chain carries TRBV6-1 and TRBJ2-6, with D possibly matching TRBD1 (5 bases). Germline V gene lookup returns CDR1 MNHNS and CDR2 SASEGT. Trimming took off 2 bases at V and 0 bases at J, with 8 bases between the two ends. CDR3 length equals 16 residues.

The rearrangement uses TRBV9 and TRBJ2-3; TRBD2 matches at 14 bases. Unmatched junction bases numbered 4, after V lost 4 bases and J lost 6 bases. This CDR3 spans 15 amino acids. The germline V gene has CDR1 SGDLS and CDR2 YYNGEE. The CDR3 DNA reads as TGTGCCAGCAGCTCGACTAGCGGGAGGGGGGATACGCAGTATTTT. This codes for CASSSTSGRGDTQYF.

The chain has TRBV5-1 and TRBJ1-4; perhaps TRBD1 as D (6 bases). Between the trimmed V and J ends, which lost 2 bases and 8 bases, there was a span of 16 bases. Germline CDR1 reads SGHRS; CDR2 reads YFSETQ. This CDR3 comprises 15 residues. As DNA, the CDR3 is TGCGCCAGCAGCTTCTCTTGGGGAGGGGGAGAAAAACTGTTTTTT. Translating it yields CASSFSWGGGEKLFF. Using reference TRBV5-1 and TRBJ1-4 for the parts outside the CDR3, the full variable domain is KAGVTQTPRYLIKTRGQQVTLSCSPISGHRSVSWYQQTPGQGLQFLFEYFSETQRNKGNFPGRFSGRQFSNSRSEMNVSTLELGDSALYLCASSFSWGGGEKLFFGSGTQLSVL.

The CDR3 region has the DNA TGTGCCAGCAGTGAACAGGGACCTAACTATGGCTACACCTTC. This gives the protein CASSEQGPNYGYTF. The chain carries TRBV6-1 and TRBJ1-2; D is possibly TRBD1 (5 bases). V lost 2 bases and J 0 bases, leaving 7 bases between the germline ends. The CDR3 has 14 residues. CDR1 is MNHNS, CDR2 SASEGT, per germline.

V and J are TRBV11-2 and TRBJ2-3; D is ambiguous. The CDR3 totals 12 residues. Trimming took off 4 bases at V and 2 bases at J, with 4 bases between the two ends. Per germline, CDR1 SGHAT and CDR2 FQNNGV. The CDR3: CASSSATDTQYF. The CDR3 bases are TGTGCCAGCAGCTCCGCCACAGATACGCAGTATTTT.

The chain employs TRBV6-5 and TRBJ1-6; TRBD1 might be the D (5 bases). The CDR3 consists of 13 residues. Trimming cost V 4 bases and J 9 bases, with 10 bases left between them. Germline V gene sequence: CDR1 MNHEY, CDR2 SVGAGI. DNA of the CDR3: TGTGCCAGCAGTTTCCGGGGCCGTTCACCCCTCCACTTT. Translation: CASSFRGRSPLHF.

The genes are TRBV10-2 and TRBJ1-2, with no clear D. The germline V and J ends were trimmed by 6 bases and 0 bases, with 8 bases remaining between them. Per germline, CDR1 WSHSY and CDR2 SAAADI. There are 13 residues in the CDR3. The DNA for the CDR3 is TGCGCCAGCAGCAATGGTGCTAACTATGGCTACACCTTC. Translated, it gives CASSNGANYGYTF.

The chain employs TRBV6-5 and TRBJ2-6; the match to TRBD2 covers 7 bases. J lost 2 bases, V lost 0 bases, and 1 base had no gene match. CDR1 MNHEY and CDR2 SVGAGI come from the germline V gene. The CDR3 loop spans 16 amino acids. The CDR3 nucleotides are TGTGCCAGCAGTTACTCAAGCGGGACTGGGGCCAACGTCCTGACTTTC. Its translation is CASSYSSGTGANVLTF.

CDR3 sequence reads: CASSQNQGGGTGELFF. The CDR3 DNA is TGTGCCAGCAGCCAAAATCAGGGCGGGGGCACCGGGGAGCTGTTTTTT. The chain has TRBV4-2 and TRBJ2-2, with 7 bases lining up with TRBD2. The CDR3 length is 16 residues. The germline gives CDR1 LGHNA, CDR2 YNFKEQ. V shed 2 bases, J shed 4 bases, and the junction held 7 bases outside the gene matches.

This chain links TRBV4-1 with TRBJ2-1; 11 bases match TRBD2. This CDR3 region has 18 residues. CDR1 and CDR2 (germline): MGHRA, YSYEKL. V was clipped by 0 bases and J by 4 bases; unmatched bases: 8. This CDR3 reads CASSQDGSGTSGYNEQFF. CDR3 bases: TGCGCCAGCAGCCAAGATGGTAGCGGGACTAGCGGATACAATGAGCAGTTCTTC.

CDR3 DNA: TGTGCCAGCAGGACTAGCGGGGGGTTCTTAGTGGGCAATGAGCAGTTCTTC. It specifies CASRTSGGFLVGNEQFF. The chain recombines TRBV11-2 with TRBJ2-1; TRBD2 matches 13 bases. The V and J ends lost 6 bases and 6 bases, in that order; junction bases with no gene match: 11. This CDR3 has 17 residues. From germline, CDR1 is SGHAT and CDR2 FQNNGV.

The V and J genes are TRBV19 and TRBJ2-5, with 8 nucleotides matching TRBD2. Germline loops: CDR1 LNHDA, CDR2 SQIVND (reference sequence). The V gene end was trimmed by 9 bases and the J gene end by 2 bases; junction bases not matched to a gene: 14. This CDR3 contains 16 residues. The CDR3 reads CASMSQAGDYQETQYF. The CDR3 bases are TGTGCCAGCATGTCCCAAGCGGGAGACTATCAAGAGACCCAGTACTTC.